This TCR beta chain came from a study of T-cell reconstitution after alpha-beta-depleted transplantation in children. Study-wide points: Recipient T cells and thymic progenitors that survived gave rise to the high TCRbeta diversity observed at day 60 in some patients. Hyperexpanded clones declined; after one year, newly produced T cells mostly supplied diversity.

Ten or more counts support this clonotype. What it recognizes is unknown. Germline values: CDR1 SNHLY, CDR2 FYNNEI. CDR3 size: 13 residues. V shed 9 bases, J shed 2 bases, and the junction held 2 bases outside the gene matches. Using unique molecular identifiers, the investigators prepared the TCRbeta library. One entry per CDR3 protein, called by TCRdb with MiXCR from the PCR reads. This table holds hundreds of thousands of distinct CDR3 sequences, more than 9% found once. This receptor was taken from a male patient under 10 years old who had a stem cell transplant for chronic granulomatous disease, so the T cells may come from the graft donor. The material sequenced was peripheral blood, taken 180 days after TCRalphabeta/CD19-depleted stem cell transplant. J is TRBJ2-7 and V is TRBV2; TRBD2 matches 12 bases. CDR3 protein: CARRLAGAYEQYF. The CDR3 DNA is TGTGCCAGGCGACTAGCGGGGGCCTACGAGCAGTACTTC.